This T cell receptor beta chain appears in the sequencing data of a study of T cell responses to AZD1222 COVID-19 vaccine (dated by TCRdb to 2020 to 2023). In terms of the full investigation: TCR sequencing was performed for over 230 trial participants, of whom 200 to 210 were given two doses of AZD1222 and around 26 were given two doses of MenACWY control vaccine. Trial participants were enrolled into age subgroups of 18-55, 56-69 and 70-plus years, which contained approximately 150, 28 and 58 TCR-sequenced participants, respectively. Overall results and qualifications from the work: Because no samples from the day 14 peak response were available, repertoires could be characterized only after the peak T cell response. The vaccine-associated CD4 TCRs covered the entire spike protein, and the dominant responses fell in regions 160-218 and 743-854. Conclusions about previously exposed vaccinees are limited, since just a handful of AZD1222 recipients were seropositive for SARS-CoV-2 at baseline. Reportedly, almost half of the unique spike-specific TCRs recognized epitopes lying outside the regions that are mutated in the B.1.351 and B.1.1.7 variants. Most participants were white British and females outnumbered males, and the authors suggested that clonal diversity may have been underestimated. In the small 56-69-year group, the increase in depth fell short of significance, most likely because of low power. After two AZD1222 doses, spike-specific TCR breadth and depth were significantly higher than at day 0 and than in MenACWY recipients.

According to the study, the label for this sample's time point signals: about 28 days (+/-7) after the second vaccine dose. AZD1222 recipients given second doses at about 4 weeks or at about 12 weeks were pooled, since spike-specific TCR depth and breadth were not found to differ between the two schedules. The vaccinee samples were drawn from two UK trials, COV001 and COV002, one of which was a single-blind randomized controlled phase 2/3 trial testing AZD1222 (ChAdOx1 nCoV-19) in healthy adults. Trial participant PBMC samples were collected at day 0 and day 28 after the second dose for TCRbeta chain sequencing. The CDR3 regions of human TCRbeta chains were analyzed by immunosequencing. The authors' analysis ran thus. TCRs in the repertoires were compared against a reference library of SARS-CoV-2-specific TCRs that had been generated with the MIRA antigen-specificity platform. Breadth was defined as the fraction of unique TCRs that were SARS-CoV-2-associated. Depth was defined as the fraction of total T cells that were SARS-CoV-2-associated. Using the MIRA data, each spike-specific TCR was mapped to the spike region that the TCR reacts to and placed in a CD4 or CD8 class. Log10-transformed breadth and depth values were compared by one-way ANOVA with Sidak's multiple comparisons tests. TCRdb provides this immuneACCESS table in a form limited to in-frame rearrangements. Some clones are lacking; in checked studies, under half of them reflect an unresolved V gene, and why the rest are absent is not known. That table gives V, J and clone size, and the DNA gave D and trimming. The sample table records 200,000 or so clones; around 93% of these occur just once. The ten top clones hold 1% of the sample.

This clone is a singleton in its sample. Its binding antigen is unknown. One base away there is no much larger clone; base qualities are not given. Including the terminal cysteine and phenylalanine, the CDR3 comprises 15 residues. The entry retains the CDR3 DNA only, 45 bases that are in frame from base 1. Trimming leaves V shorter by 5 bases and J shorter by 4 bases, with the junction holding 6 bases beyond the gene matches. From the germline V gene, CDR1 is SGHTA and CDR2 is FQGTGA. The rearranged chain carries TRBV7-3 and TRBJ2-1, with 9 bases aligning to TRBD1. Source: peripheral blood, taken 28 days after the second AZD1222 dose. This clonotype originated in an adult who received the AZD1222 COVID-19 vaccine. In nucleotide form, the sequence is TGTGCCAGCAGCCCCGGGACAGGGACTTACAATGAGCAGTTCTTC. It translates to CASSPGTGTYNEQFF.